This T cell receptor (beta chain) was observed in a study of blood T cell repertoires in COVID-19. TCRdb's copy holds only in-frame clones and misses some; the assay was immunoSEQ multiplex PCR. The sample holds a few hundred thousand clones, around 81% seen once. The CDR3 totals 12 residues. The germline V and J ends were trimmed by 3 bases and 8 bases, with 9 bases remaining between them. Germline loops: CDR1 KGHDR, CDR2 SFDVKD. The sample consisted of PBMCs or T cells enriched from blood (not recorded which). V and J are TRBV24-1 and TRBJ1-2; D might be TRBD1 (6 bases). This TCR was recovered from a man in his fifties or sixties who had recovered from COVID-19. The CDR3 is CATSDPGQGYTF. The CDR3 DNA follows: TGTGCCACCAGTGATCCTGGACAGGGCTACACCTTC.